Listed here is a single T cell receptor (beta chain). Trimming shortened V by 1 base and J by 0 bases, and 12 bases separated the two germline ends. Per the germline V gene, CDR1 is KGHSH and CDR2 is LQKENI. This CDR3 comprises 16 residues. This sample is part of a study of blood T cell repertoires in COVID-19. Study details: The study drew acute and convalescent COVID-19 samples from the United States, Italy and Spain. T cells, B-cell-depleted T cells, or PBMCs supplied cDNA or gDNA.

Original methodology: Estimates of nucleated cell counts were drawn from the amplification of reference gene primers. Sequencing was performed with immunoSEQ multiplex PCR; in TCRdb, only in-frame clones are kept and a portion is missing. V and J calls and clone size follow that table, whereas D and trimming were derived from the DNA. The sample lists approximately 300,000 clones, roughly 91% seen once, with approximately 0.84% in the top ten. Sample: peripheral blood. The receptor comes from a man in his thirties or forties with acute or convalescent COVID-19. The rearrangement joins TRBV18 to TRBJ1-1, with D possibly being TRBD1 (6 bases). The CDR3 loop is CASSPRAGEVNTEAFF. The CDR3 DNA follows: TGTGCCAGCTCACCACGGGCAGGGGAAGTGAACACTGAAGCTTTCTTT.